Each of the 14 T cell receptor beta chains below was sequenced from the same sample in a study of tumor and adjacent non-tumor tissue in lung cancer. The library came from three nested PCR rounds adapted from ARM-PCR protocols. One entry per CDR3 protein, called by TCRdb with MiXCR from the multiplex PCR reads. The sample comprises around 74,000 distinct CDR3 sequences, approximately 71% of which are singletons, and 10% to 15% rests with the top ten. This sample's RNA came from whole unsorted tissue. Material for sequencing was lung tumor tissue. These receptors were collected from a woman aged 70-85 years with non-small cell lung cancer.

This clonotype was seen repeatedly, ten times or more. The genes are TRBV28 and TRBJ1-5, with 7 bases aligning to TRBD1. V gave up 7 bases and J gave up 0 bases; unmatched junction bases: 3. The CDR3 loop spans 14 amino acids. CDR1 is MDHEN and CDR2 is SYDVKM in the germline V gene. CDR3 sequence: CASTGGNSNQPQHF. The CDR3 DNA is TGTGCCAGCACAGGGGGAAATAGCAATCAGCCCCAGCATTTT. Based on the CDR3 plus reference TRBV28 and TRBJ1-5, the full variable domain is DVKVTQSSRYLVKRTGEKVFLECVQDMDHENMFWYRQDPGLGLRLIYFSYDVKMKEKGDIPEGYSVSREKKERFSLILESASTNQTSMYLCASTGGNSNQPQHFGDGTRLSIL.

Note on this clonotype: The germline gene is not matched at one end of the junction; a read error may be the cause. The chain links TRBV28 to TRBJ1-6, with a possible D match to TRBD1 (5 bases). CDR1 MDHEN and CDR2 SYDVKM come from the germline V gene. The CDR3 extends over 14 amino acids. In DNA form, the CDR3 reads TGTGCTAGCAGTGAGCGGGGGGAGAATTCACACCTCCACTTT. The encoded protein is CASSERGENSHLHF.

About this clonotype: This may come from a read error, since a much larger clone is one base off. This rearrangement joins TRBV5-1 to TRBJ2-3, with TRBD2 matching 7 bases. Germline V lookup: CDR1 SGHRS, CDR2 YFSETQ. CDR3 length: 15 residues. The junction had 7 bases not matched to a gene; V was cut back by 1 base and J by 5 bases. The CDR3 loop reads CASSLWAGEEDTQYF. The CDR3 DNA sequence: TGCGCCAGCAGCTTGTGGGCGGGAGAAGAAGATACGCAGTATTTT.

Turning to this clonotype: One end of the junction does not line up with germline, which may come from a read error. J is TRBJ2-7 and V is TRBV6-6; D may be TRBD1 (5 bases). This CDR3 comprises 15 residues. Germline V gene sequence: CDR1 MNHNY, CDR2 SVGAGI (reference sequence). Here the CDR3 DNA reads TGTGCCAGCAGTTACACTGTCTGCAGGGTGTACGAGCAATACTTC. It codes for CASSYTVCRVYEQYF.

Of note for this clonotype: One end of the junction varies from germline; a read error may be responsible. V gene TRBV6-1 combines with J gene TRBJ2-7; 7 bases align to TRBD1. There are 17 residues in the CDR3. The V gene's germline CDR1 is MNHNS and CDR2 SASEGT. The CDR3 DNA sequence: TGTGTCAGCAGTGAACTTACAGGGACAGACCTAATGAACGAGCAGTACTTC. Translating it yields CVSSELTGTDLMNEQYF.

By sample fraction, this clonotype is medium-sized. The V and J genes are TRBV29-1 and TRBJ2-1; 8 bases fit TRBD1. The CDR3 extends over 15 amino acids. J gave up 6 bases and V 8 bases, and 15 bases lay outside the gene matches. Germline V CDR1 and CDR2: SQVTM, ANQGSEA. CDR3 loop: CSTGVAGGRGNEQFF. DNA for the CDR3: TGCAGCACTGGGGTAGCAGGGGGCAGAGGCAATGAGCAGTTCTTC.

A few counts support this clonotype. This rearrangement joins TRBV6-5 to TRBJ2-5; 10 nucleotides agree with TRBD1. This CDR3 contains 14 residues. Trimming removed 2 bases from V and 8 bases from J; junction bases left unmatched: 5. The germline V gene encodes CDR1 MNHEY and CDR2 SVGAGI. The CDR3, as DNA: TGTGCCAGCAGTTACCCGGACAGGGGGGAAACCCAGTACTTC. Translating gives CASSYPDRGETQYF.

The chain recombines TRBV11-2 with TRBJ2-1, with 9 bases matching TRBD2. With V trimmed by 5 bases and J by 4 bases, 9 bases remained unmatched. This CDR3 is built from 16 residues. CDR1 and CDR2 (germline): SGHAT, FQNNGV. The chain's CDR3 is CASSRASGNSYNEQFF. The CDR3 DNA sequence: TGTGCCAGCAGCCGGGCTAGCGGGAACTCTTACAATGAGCAGTTCTTC.

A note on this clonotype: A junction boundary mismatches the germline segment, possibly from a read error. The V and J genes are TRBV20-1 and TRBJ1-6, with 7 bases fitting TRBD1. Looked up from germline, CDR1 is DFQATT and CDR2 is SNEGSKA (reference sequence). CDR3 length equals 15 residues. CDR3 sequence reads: CSASGMGGGGSPLNF. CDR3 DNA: TGCAGTGCTAGCGGCATGGGGGGAGGGGGCTCACCCCTCAACTTT.

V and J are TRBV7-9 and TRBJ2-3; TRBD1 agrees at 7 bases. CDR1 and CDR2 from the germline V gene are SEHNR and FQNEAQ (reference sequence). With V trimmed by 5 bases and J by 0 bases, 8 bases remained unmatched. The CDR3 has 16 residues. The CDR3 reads CASSGPGQRSTDTQYF. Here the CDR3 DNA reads TGTGCCAGCAGCGGCCCGGGACAGCGAAGCACAGATACGCAGTATTTT.

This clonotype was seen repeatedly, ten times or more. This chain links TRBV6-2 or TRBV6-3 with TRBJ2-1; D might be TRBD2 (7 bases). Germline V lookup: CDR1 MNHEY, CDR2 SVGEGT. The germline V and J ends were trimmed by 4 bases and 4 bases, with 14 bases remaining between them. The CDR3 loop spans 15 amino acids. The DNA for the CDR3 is TGTGCCAGCAGTTCTCATAGGGGGGGGTACAATGAGCAGTTCTTC. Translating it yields CASSSHRGGYNEQFF.

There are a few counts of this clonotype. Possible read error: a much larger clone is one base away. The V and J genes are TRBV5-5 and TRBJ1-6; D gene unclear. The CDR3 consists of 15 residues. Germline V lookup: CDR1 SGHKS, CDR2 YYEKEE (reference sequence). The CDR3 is CASTQTLQYNSLLHF. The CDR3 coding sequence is TGTGCCAGCACCCAGACCCTGCAATATAATTCACTCCTCCACTTT.

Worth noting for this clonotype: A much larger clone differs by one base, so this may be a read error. The DNA for the CDR3 is TGTGCCTGGAGGACCTTACCCCGGGAGACCCAGTACTTC. Translating gives CAWRTLPRETQYF. V and J are TRBV30 and TRBJ2-5; D uncertain. This CDR3 is 13 amino acids long. The V end lost 3 bases, the J end lost 5 bases, and 13 bases lay between the germline ends. Germline V gene sequence: CDR1 GTSNPN, CDR2 SVGIG (reference sequence).

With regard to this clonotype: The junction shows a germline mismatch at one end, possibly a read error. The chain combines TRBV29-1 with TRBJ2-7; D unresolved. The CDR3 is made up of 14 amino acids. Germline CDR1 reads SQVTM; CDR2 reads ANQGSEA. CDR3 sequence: CSVEVAGKSDEQHF. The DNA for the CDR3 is TGCAGCGTTGAAGTTGCTGGGAAAAGCGACGAGCAGCACTTC.